This TCR beta chain was sequenced in a study of blood T cell repertoires in COVID-19. Using immunoSEQ multiplex PCR, the repertoire was profiled, and TCRdb retains in-frame clones only, with some absent. The table lists around 130,000 clones, approximately 90% of them singletons. The CDR3 is made up of 11 amino acids. V lost 9 bases, J lost 2 bases, and 7 bases lay in between. CDR1 KGHDR and CDR2 SFDVKD come from the germline V gene. Material for sequencing was peripheral blood. The chain carries TRBV24-1 and TRBJ2-7; D is uncertain. This TCR came from a man aged 65-85 years with active or convalescent COVID-19. CDR3 nucleotides: TGTGCCACCTCTAATACCTACGAGCAGTACTTC. Translating gives CATSNTYEQYF.